The 18 T cell receptor beta chains listed next were all sequenced from one sample in a study of cytomegalovirus exposure and HLA in healthy donors. 13 Jbeta primers and 60 Vbeta primers were used for the PCR. The repertoire was sequenced with immunoSEQ multiplex PCR; TCRdb's copy has only in-frame clones and lacks some. The data hold over 150,000 clones, with around 68% observed a single time. Sequencing was done on a sample of PBMCs. The receptors here all came from a man aged 25-45 years in good health and CMV-seronegative.

V is TRBV25-1 and J is TRBJ2-3; D possibly corresponds to TRBD2 (5 bases). This CDR3 contains 12 residues. The germline gives CDR1 MGHDK, CDR2 SYGVNS. Between the trimmed V and J ends, which lost 9 bases and 3 bases, there was a span of 10 bases. The CDR3, as DNA: TGTGCCAGTGACCCGGGGACAGATACGCAGTATTTT. Encoded protein: CASDPGTDTQYF.

Note on this clone: Distinct nucleotide sequences in the sample also encode this CDR3. This rearrangement joins TRBV29-1 to TRBJ2-5; weak D call: TRBD2 (5 bases). The ends were cut back, 3 bases at V and 4 bases at J, with 6 bases in the middle. CDR1 is SQVTM and CDR2 is ANQGSEA in the germline V gene. The CDR3 totals 11 residues. The CDR3, as DNA: TGCAGCGTTGACGGAGGAGAGACCCAGTACTTC. Its translation is CSVDGGETQYF.

This clone has only a few counts. This rearrangement joins TRBV28 to TRBJ1-2; TRBD1 agrees at 11 bases. Per germline, CDR1 MDHEN and CDR2 SYDVKM. This CDR3 has 13 residues. V lost 5 bases to trimming and J lost 6 bases; unmatched junction nucleotides: 2. The CDR3 reads CASSEGQGDGYTF. The CDR3 bases are TGTGCCAGCAGTGAGGGACAGGGGGATGGCTACACCTTC.

This sequence joins TRBV9 and TRBJ2-1; D is undetermined. There are 15 residues in the CDR3. V shed 0 bases and J shed 0 bases, with 7 bases lying between them. Germline V lookup: CDR1 SGDLS, CDR2 YYNGEE. CDR3 residues: CASSVDGYSYNEQFF. CDR3 DNA sequence: TGTGCCAGCAGCGTAGACGGTTACTCCTACAATGAGCAGTTCTTC.

The CDR3 spells CASSPQGNTEAFF. The CDR3 DNA is TGTGCCAGCTCACCGCAGGGAAACACTGAAGCTTTCTTT. The genes are TRBV18 and TRBJ1-1; tentative D call: TRBD1 (5 bases). The V gene lost 3 bases and the J gene lost 2 bases, with 7 bases spanning the gap. This CDR3 is 13 amino acids long. Germline CDR1 KGHSH, CDR2 LQKENI.

The chain combines TRBV7-2 with TRBJ2-5; 11 nucleotides align to TRBD2. This CDR3 contains 17 residues. Germline-derived CDR1 and CDR2 are SGHTA and FQGNSA. Germline trimming cut 3 bases from V and 2 bases from J; bases unmatched to any gene: 8. CDR3 in DNA: TGTGCCAGCAGCTTGGACCTCCTAGCGGGGGGACAAGAGACCCAGTACTTC. Translated, it gives CASSLDLLAGGQETQYF.

This clone was found a few times. The chain is built from TRBV28 and TRBJ2-3; no firm D call. The CDR3 runs to 13 residues. The V gene's germline CDR1 is MDHEN and CDR2 SYDVKM. With 5 bases removed from V and 8 bases from J, the gap between germline ends came to 14 bases. CDR3 nucleotides: TGTGCCAGCAGTGACGCGGCCGCTTTTACGCAGTATTTT. Translating gives CASSDAAAFTQYF.

The gene calls are TRBV28 and TRBJ1-5, with 7 bases fitting TRBD1. The germline CDR1 and CDR2 sequences are MDHEN and SYDVKM. J gave up 2 bases and V 7 bases, and 11 bases lay outside the gene matches. The CDR3 totals 16 residues. The CDR3 DNA sequence: TGTGCCAGCACCCAGACAGGGAAGGTCGGCAATCAGCCCCAGCATTTT. Its protein product is CASTQTGKVGNQPQHF.

The V gene is TRBV6-5, the J gene TRBJ1-5; D possibly corresponds to TRBD1 (5 bases). In germline, CDR1 is MNHEY, CDR2 SVGAGI. The CDR3 has 14 residues. Trimming removed 5 bases at V and 3 bases at J, with 11 bases between. The CDR3 coding sequence is TGTGCCAGCAGTCCCCGACAGAACAATCAGCCCCAGCATTTT. Its translation: CASSPRQNNQPQHF.

The chain carries TRBV21-1 and TRBJ2-7; no check of the table's D call, TRBD2, against the DNA was made. TRBV21-1 constitutes a pseudogene. CDR3 length: 13 amino acids. CDR3 sequence: CASSRRVTYEQYF. The CDR3, as DNA: TGTGCCAGCAGCAGAAGAGTCACCTACGAGCAGTACTTC.

The chain is built from TRBV9 and TRBJ2-1; 8 nucleotides agree with TRBD2. The V gene's germline CDR1 is SGDLS and CDR2 YYNGEE. This CDR3 has 15 amino acids. Losses at the gene ends were 3 bases for V and 8 bases for J; bases not matched to a gene: 10. The CDR3 DNA follows: TGTGCCAGCAGCGCGTATACGGGGGGGATCTATGAGCAGTTCTTC. Protein product: CASSAYTGGIYEQFF.

The chain links TRBV19 to TRBJ2-3; TRBD2 matches 7 bases. The CDR3 is 15 amino acids. Trimming at V came to 5 bases and at J to 1 base, leaving 6 bases not matched to a gene. Germline lookup yields CDR1 LNHDA and CDR2 SQIVND (reference sequence). The CDR3: CASSPRGVRTDTQYF. In DNA, the CDR3 is TGTGCCAGTAGTCCTCGGGGGGTGCGCACAGATACGCAGTATTTT.

This chain uses TRBV4-2 with TRBJ2-3; 9 positions agree with TRBD2. Germline V CDR1 and CDR2: LGHNA, YNFKEQ. This CDR3 spans 17 amino acids. Losses at the gene ends were 0 bases for V and 3 bases for J; bases not matched to a gene: 7. CDR3 coding DNA: TGTGCCAGCAGCCAAGACTTGTCGGGACTAGCAACAGATACGCAGTATTTT. It yields the protein CASSQDLSGLATDTQYF.

This sequence joins TRBV7-2 and TRBJ1-6, with TRBD1 as a possible D gene (5 bases). Germline V CDR1 and CDR2: SGHTA, FQGNSA. V lost 2 bases and J 5 bases, leaving 10 bases between the germline ends. CDR3 size: 15 residues. CDR3 nucleotide sequence: TGTGCCAGCAGCTTATCAGGGCCCCATAATTCACCCCTCCACTTT. Residues: CASSLSGPHNSPLHF.

The chain carries TRBV5-1 and TRBJ2-3, with D maybe TRBD2 (6 bases). CDR3 length: 17 amino acids. The V end lost 0 bases, the J end lost 1 base, and 15 bases lay between the germline ends. CDR1 and CDR2 (germline): SGHRS, YFSETQ. The CDR3 region is CASSLAFVGGRTDTQYF. The CDR3 nucleotides read TGCGCCAGCAGCTTGGCTTTCGTGGGGGGACGCACAGATACGCAGTATTTT. The whole variable domain, remainder taken from reference TRBV5-1 and TRBJ2-3, is KAGVTQTPRYLIKTRGQQVTLSCSPISGHRSVSWYQQTPGQGLQFLFEYFSETQRNKGNFPGRFSGRQFSNSRSEMNVSTLELGDSALYLCASSLAFVGGRTDTQYFGPGTRLTVL.

CDR3 loop: CASSLFQNQPQHF. DNA of the CDR3: TGTGCCAGCAGCTTATTTCAGAATCAGCCCCAGCATTTT. The chain links TRBV7-2 to TRBJ1-5; no clear D gene. Germline assignment: CDR1 SGHTA and CDR2 FQGNSA. Trimming removed 2 bases at V and 4 bases at J, with 6 bases between. The CDR3 is made up of 13 amino acids.

The chain recombines TRBV28 with TRBJ1-1; D is unclear. With 6 bases removed from V and 1 base from J, the gap between germline ends came to 12 bases. This CDR3 contains 14 residues. Per germline, CDR1 MDHEN and CDR2 SYDVKM. This CDR3 reads CASSPHTENTEAFF. DNA for the CDR3: TGTGCCAGCAGCCCTCATACAGAGAACACTGAAGCTTTCTTT.

The chain joins TRBV11-2 to TRBJ2-7, with 7 bases identical to TRBD1. The CDR3 sequence is 12 residues long. The V segment lost 5 bases and the J segment 5 bases; nucleotides outside the gene matches: 3. From germline, CDR1 is SGHAT and CDR2 FQNNGV. The CDR3 bases are TGTGCCAGCAGCCCAGGGACAGACGAGCAGTACTTC. It translates to CASSPGTDEQYF. Combining the CDR3 with reference TRBV11-2 and TRBJ2-7 gives the whole variable domain EAGVAQSPRYKIIEKRQSVAFWCNPISGHATLYWYQQILGQGPKLLIQFQNNGVVDDSQLPKDRFSAERLKGVDSTLKIQPAKLEDSAVYLCASSPGTDEQYFGPGTRLTVT.